The T cell receptor (beta chain) described here comes from a study of long-term antiretroviral therapy in people with HIV. Study outcomes and limitations: ART adherence was not documented, and neither viral resistance nor therapy changes had any data. In HIV, the repertoires covered a tighter span of CDR3 lengths than in controls.

The germline V gene encodes CDR1 SGHNT and CDR2 YYREEE (reference sequence). V shed 4 bases and J 2 bases; nucleotides not matched to a gene: 2. The CDR3 runs 15 residues. Each specimen consisted of about 0.9-11 million cryopreserved PBMC prior to extraction of DNA. Assay version v3.0 of immunoSEQ was used, and it was run at survey level. TCRdb's copy holds only in-frame clones and misses some; the assay was immunoSEQ multiplex PCR. The sample has under 45,000 clones, around 86% seen once; the top ten hold 6.2%. This clone has only a few counts. Its antigen is not known. This clonotype was sampled from a man younger than 35 with HIV. The chain uses TRBV5-4 and TRBJ2-1; 11 positions agree with TRBD2. The sequenced sample was unsorted PBMCs, obtained 1 year after starting antiretroviral therapy. CDR3 in DNA: TGTGCCAGCAGCGGACTAGCGGGTACCTACAATGAGCAGTTCTTC. This translates into CASSGLAGTYNEQFF.